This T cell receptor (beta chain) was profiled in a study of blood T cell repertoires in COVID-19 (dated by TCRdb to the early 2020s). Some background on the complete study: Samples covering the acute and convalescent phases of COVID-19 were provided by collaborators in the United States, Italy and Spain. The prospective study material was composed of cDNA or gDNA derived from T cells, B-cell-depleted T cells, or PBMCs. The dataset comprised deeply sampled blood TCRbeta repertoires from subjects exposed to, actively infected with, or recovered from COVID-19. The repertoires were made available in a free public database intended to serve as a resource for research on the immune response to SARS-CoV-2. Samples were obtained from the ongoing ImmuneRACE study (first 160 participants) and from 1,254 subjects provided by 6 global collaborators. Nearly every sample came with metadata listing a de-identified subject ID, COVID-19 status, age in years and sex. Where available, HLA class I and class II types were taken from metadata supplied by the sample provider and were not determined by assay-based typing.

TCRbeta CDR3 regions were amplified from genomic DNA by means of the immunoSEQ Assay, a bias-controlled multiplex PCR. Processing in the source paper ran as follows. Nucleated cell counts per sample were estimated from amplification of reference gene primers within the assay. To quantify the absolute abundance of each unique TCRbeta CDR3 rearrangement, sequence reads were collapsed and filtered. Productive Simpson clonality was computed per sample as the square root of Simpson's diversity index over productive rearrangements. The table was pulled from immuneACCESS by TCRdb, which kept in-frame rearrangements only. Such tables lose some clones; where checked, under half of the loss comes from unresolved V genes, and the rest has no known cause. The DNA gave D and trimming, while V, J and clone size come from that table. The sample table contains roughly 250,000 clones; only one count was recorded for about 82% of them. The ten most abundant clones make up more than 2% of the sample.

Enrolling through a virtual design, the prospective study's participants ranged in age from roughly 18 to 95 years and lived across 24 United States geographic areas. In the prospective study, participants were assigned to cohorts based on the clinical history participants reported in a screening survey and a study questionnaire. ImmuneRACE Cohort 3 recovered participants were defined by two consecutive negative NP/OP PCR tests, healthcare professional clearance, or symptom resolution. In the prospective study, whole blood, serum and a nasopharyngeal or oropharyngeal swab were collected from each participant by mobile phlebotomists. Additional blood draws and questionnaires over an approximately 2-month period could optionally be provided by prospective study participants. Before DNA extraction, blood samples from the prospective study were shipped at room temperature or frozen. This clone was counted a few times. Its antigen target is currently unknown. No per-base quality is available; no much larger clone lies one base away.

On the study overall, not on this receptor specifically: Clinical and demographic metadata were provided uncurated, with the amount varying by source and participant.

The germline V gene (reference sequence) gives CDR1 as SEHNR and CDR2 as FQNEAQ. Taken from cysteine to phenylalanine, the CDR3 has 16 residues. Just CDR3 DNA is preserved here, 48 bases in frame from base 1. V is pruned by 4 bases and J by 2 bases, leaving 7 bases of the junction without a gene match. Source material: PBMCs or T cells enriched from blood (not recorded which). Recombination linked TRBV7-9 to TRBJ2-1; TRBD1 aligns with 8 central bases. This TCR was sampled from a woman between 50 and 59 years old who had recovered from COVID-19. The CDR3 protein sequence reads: CASSWLGTGAYNEQFF. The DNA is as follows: TGTGCCAGCAGCTGGTTGGGGACAGGCGCCTACAATGAGCAGTTCTTC.